Below are 13 T cell receptor beta chains sequenced from a single sample in a study of cytomegalovirus exposure and HLA in healthy donors. The PCR contained 60 Vbeta and 13 Jbeta primers. Profiling relied on immunoSEQ multiplex PCR, and the TCRdb table lists in-frame clones only, not all of them. Here the sample spans over 90,000 clones, approximately 66% being singletons. Sequenced input: PBMCs. The receptors were gathered from a woman aged 45 to 65 in good health and CMV-seronegative.

The V and J genes are TRBV5-4 and TRBJ2-5, with D perhaps matching TRBD2 (5 bases). The germline gives CDR1 SGHNT, CDR2 YYREEE (reference sequence). The V end was cut by 5 bases, the J end by 5 bases, with 19 bases between. The CDR3 length is 15 residues. The CDR3 DNA reads as TGTGCCAGCAGGGCTGACTTGGCCCGAGGGGAGACCCAGTACTTC. This sequence encodes CASRADLARGETQYF.

The V and J genes are TRBV5-1 and TRBJ2-5; 9 bases map to TRBD2. V trimming: 2 bases; J trimming: 5 bases; junction bases outside the gene matches: 4. CDR1 is SGHRS and CDR2 is YFSETQ in the germline V gene. CDR3 length: 14 amino acids. The CDR3 is CASSFASGDETQYF. The CDR3 coding sequence is TGCGCCAGCAGCTTCGCTAGCGGGGATGAGACCCAGTACTTC.

The chain carries TRBV7-9 and TRBJ2-1; perhaps TRBD1 as D (6 bases). The germline V gene encodes CDR1 SEHNR and CDR2 FQNEAQ (reference sequence). This CDR3 contains 15 residues. Deletions cut 10 bases from V and 0 bases from J, with 16 bases between. CDR3 sequence reads: CATGQFQISYNEQFF. The CDR3 DNA reads TGTGCCACCGGACAGTTTCAAATCTCCTACAATGAGCAGTTCTTC.

This chain uses TRBV28 with TRBJ2-7; 11 bases align to TRBD2. Germline assignment: CDR1 MDHEN and CDR2 SYDVKM. V lost 6 bases, J lost 2 bases, and 12 bases stayed unmatched. The CDR3 extends over 17 amino acids. The CDR3: CASRPTSGSGRTYEQYF. The CDR3 nucleotides are TGTGCCAGCAGGCCTACTAGCGGGAGTGGTAGGACCTACGAGCAGTACTTC.

The gene calls are TRBV7-2 and TRBJ1-2, with 7 positions matching TRBD1. The CDR3 covers 11 residues. CDR1 and CDR2 (germline): SGHTA, FQGNSA. Trimming at V came to 3 bases and at J to 14 bases, leaving 6 bases not matched to a gene. The CDR3 is CASSLTGFLTF. For the CDR3, the DNA is TGTGCCAGCAGCTTGACAGGGTTCTTAACCTTC.

The chain links TRBV4-1 to TRBJ2-5; the match to TRBD2 covers 12 bases. The length of the CDR3 is 16 residues. Trimming cost V 3 bases and J 5 bases; bases outside gene matches: 7. The germline V gene has CDR1 MGHRA and CDR2 YSYEKL. The CDR3 here is CASSQRLAGAGETQYF. CDR3 nucleotide sequence: TGCGCCAGCAGCCAGAGACTAGCGGGAGCGGGGGAGACCCAGTACTTC.

This chain connects TRBV18 to TRBJ1-2, with D uncertain. The germline CDR1 and CDR2 sequences are KGHSH and LQKENI. The CDR3 spans 14 residues. The V end was cut by 2 bases, the J end by 1 base, with 8 bases between. The DNA of the CDR3 is TGTGCCAGCTCACCAGGAGACCTTAACTATGGCTACACCTTC. It codes for CASSPGDLNYGYTF.

In this sample, this clone turned up a few times. The chain combines TRBV28 with TRBJ2-1; no definite D call. V dropped 5 bases and J dropped 1 base, with 9 bases sitting between them. The V gene's germline CDR1 is MDHEN and CDR2 SYDVKM. The CDR3 totals 14 residues. The CDR3 region is CASSPTESYNEQFF. The CDR3 DNA sequence: TGTGCCAGCAGTCCCACAGAGTCCTACAATGAGCAGTTCTTC.

This rearrangement joins TRBV11-2 to TRBJ2-7, with TRBD1 matching over 7 bases. Germline V gene lookup returns CDR1 SGHAT and CDR2 FQNNGV. Unmatched junction bases numbered 5, after V lost 4 bases and J lost 2 bases. The CDR3 is 14 amino acids. CDR3 in amino acids: CASSSGTDTYEQYF. The CDR3 region has the DNA TGTGCCAGCAGCTCCGGGACAGACACCTACGAGCAGTACTTC.

The chain combines TRBV21-1 with TRBJ1-2; the listed D gene, TRBD1, was not tested against the DNA. TRBV21-1 is an annotated pseudogene. The CDR3 loop spans 13 amino acids. CDR3 coding DNA: TGTGCCAGCAGCCGGGACAGGGGATATGGCTACACCTTC. The encoded protein is CASSRDRGYGYTF.

This clone has just one count. V and J are TRBV29-1 and TRBJ2-7; D ambiguous. The V end was cut by 5 bases, the J end by 0 bases, with 8 bases between. CDR1 is SQVTM, CDR2 ANQGSEA, per germline. The CDR3 is 12 residues long. Here the CDR3 DNA reads TGCAGCGTTTATCACGGCTCCTACGAGCAGTACTTC. Amino acid sequence: CSVYHGSYEQYF.

The chain uses TRBV9 and TRBJ2-1, with TRBD1 as a possible D gene (5 bases). Trimming shortened V by 0 bases and J by 7 bases, and 20 bases separated the two germline ends. The CDR3 totals 17 residues. CDR1 and CDR2 (germline): SGDLS, YYNGEE. CDR3: CASSVATRALGDNEQFF. The DNA of the CDR3 is TGTGCCAGCAGCGTAGCTACCAGGGCGTTAGGGGATAATGAGCAGTTCTTC.

V is TRBV4-1 and J is TRBJ2-7; a possible D gene is TRBD2 (6 bases). This CDR3 is built from 16 residues. The V end was cut by 0 bases, the J end by 2 bases, with 14 bases between. Germline loops: CDR1 MGHRA, CDR2 YSYEKL. CDR3 loop: CASSQEGTGDPYEQYF. CDR3 DNA: TGCGCCAGCAGCCAAGAAGGCACGGGAGACCCCTACGAGCAGTACTTC.